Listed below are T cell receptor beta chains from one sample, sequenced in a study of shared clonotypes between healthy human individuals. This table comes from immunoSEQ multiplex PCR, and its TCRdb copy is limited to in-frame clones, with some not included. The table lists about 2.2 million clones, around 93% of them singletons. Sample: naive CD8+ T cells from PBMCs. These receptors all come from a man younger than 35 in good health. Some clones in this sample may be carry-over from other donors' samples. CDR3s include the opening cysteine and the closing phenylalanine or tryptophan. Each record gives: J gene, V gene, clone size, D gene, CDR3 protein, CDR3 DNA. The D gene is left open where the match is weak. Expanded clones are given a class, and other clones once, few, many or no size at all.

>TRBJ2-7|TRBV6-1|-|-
CASSERDYEQYF
TGTGCCAGCAGTGAACGGGACTACGAGCAGTACTTC
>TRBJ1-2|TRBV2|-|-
CASSEAEGGYGYTF
TGTGCCAGCAGTGAAGCGGAGGGCGGATATGGCTACACCTTC
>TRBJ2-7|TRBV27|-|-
CASSLSYGAETYEQYF
TGTGCCAGCAGTTTATCGTATGGGGCGGAGACTTACGAGCAGTACTTC
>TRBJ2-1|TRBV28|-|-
CASSTQRDEQFF
TGTGCCAGCAGCACCCAGCGGGATGAGCAGTTCTTC
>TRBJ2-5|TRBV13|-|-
CASSFARQETQYF
TGTGCCAGCAGCTTCGCGCGCCAAGAGACCCAGTACTTC
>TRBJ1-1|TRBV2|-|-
CASSERLNTEAFF
TGTGCCAGCAGTGAAAGACTGAACACTGAAGCTTTCTTT
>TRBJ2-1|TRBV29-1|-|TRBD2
CSVEPRTSGSSLVHSSYNEQFF
TGCAGCGTTGAACCGAGGACTAGCGGTTCCTCGCTCGTACATAGCTCCTACAATGAGCAGTTCTTC
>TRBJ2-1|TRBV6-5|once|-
CASSYSFGRGGEQFF
TGTGCCAGCAGTTACTCGTTTGGTAGGGGGGGTGAGCAGTTCTTC
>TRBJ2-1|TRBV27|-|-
CASSSLDSYNEQFF
TGTGCCAGCAGTAGTCTGGACAGCTACAATGAGCAGTTCTTC
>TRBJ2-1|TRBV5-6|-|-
CASSLAPSAYNEQFF
TGTGCCAGCAGCTTGGCGCCTAGCGCCTACAATGAGCAGTTCTTC
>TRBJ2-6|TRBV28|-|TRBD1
CASRETGSGANVLTF
TGTGCCAGCAGGGAGACAGGGTCTGGGGCCAACGTCCTGACTTTC
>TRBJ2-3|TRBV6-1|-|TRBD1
CASCDRGWDTQYF
TGTGCCAGCTGTGACAGGGGGTGGGATACGCAGTATTTT
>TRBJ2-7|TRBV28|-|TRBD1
CASTIRQGAYEQYF
TGTGCCAGCACCATAAGACAGGGGGCCTACGAGCAGTACTTC
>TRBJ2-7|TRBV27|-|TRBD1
CASSPRQGAYEQYF
TGTGCCAGCAGTCCAAGACAGGGCGCCTACGAGCAGTACTTC
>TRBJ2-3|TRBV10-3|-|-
CAISESSGPTDTQYF
TGTGCCATCAGTGAGTCATCGGGACCCACAGATACGCAGTATTTT
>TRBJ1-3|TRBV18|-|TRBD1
CASSPPSTGFNSGNTIYF
TGTGCCAGCTCACCACCGTCGACAGGGTTCAACTCTGGAAACACCATATATTTT